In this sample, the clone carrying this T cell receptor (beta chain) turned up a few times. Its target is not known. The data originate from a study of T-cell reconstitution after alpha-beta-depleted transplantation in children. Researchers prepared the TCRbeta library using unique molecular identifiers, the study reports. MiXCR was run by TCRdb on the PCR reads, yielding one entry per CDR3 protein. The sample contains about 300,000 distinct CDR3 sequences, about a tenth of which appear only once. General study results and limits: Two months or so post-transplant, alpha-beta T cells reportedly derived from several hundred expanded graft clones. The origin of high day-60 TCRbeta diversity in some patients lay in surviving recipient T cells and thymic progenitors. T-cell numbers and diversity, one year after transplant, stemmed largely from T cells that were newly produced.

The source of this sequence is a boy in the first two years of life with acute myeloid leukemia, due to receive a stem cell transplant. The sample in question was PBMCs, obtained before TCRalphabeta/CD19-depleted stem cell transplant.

CDR3 bases: TGTGCCAGTAGTATAGTAGACAGGGGCGCTTACGAGCAGTACTTC. It codes for CASSIVDRGAYEQYF. V is TRBV19 and J is TRBJ2-7; 8 bases line up with TRBD1. With V trimmed by 1 base and J by 4 bases, 6 bases remained unmatched. Germline lookup yields CDR1 LNHDA and CDR2 SQIVND (reference sequence). The CDR3 extends over 15 amino acids.